This T cell receptor (beta chain) was sequenced during a study of cytomegalovirus exposure and HLA in healthy donors. Turning to the study itself: An earlier analysis found some 100 million unique TCR beta sequences from about 190 million T cells. As released early, the data held about 85 million unique TCRs from HLA-typed donors.

Study observations and caveats: Cytomegalovirus association was listed for 164 TCR beta chains. Later on, an analysis tied 18,000 or so TCR beta sequences to HLA alleles at 0.05 false discovery rate.

PCR primers comprised 60 Vbeta and 13 Jbeta primers. Data came from immunoSEQ multiplex PCR; TCRdb stores just in-frame clones and leaves some out. The sample contains 210,000 or so clones, more than 75% of which appear only once. This clone was found once. Its antigen is not identified. The source is a human donor in good health. Sequencing input: PBMCs.

In DNA, the CDR3 is TGTGCCAGTCGGACAGGGGGCATTAACTATGGCTACACCTTC. Translated: CASRTGGINYGYTF. V and J are TRBV19 and TRBJ1-2; 11 bases are a match to TRBD1. CDR3 length: 14 residues. From germline, CDR1 is LNHDA and CDR2 SQIVND (reference sequence). Trimming took 8 bases from V and 1 from J; bases not matched to a gene: 3. Full variable domain (remainder filled in from reference TRBV19 and TRBJ1-2): DGGITQSPKYLFRKEGQNVTLSCEQNLNHDAMYWYRQDPGQGLRLIYYSQIVNDFQKGDIAEGYSVSREKKESFPLTVTSAQKNPTAFYLCASRTGGINYGYTFGSGTRLTVV.